This entry lists 29 T cell receptor beta chains sequenced from one sample in a study of intratumoral heterogeneity in liver cancer. Sequencing was performed with immunoSEQ multiplex PCR; in TCRdb, only in-frame clones are kept and a portion is missing. The repertoire holds over 20,000 clones, with around two thirds as singletons. The sequencing here drew on tumor-adjacent normal tissue, taken before any cancer treatment. All receptors derive from a woman between 65 and 79 years old with hepatocellular carcinoma.

The rearrangement joins TRBV10-1 to TRBJ2-1; D perhaps matches TRBD2 (5 bases). Per germline, CDR1 WNHNN and CDR2 SYGVQD (reference sequence). The CDR3 has 15 residues. The V and J ends lost 2 bases and 1 base respectively, with 9 bases between them. The CDR3 coding sequence is TGCGCCAGCAGTGAGCGGGGTTCTTCCTACAATGAGCAGTTCTTC. The encoded protein is CASSERGSSYNEQFF.

The chain uses TRBV4-1 and TRBJ2-1; 8 nucleotides agree with TRBD2. The CDR3 spans 13 residues. J lost 9 bases, V lost 8 bases, and 9 bases had no gene match. Germline CDR1 is MGHRA and CDR2 is YSYEKL. The chain's CDR3 is CASSREGRSEQFF. In DNA form, the CDR3 reads TGCGCCAGCTCCCGGGAGGGCCGGAGTGAGCAGTTCTTC.

This chain connects TRBV5-1 to TRBJ1-1, with no clear D. The CDR3 runs to 13 residues. V lost 5 bases, J lost 0 bases, and 8 bases lay in between. Germline assignment: CDR1 SGHRS and CDR2 YFSETQ. CDR3: CASRLSLNTEAFF. CDR3 bases: TGCGCCAGCAGGTTGAGCTTGAACACTGAAGCTTTCTTT.

The V call is TRBV10-2, the J call TRBJ2-1, with 11 bases aligning to TRBD2. There are 17 residues in the CDR3. J was trimmed by 8 bases and V by 5 bases; bases with no gene match: 14. In germline, CDR1 is WSHSY, CDR2 SAAADI. The CDR3 here is CASSRDDGLAGEDEQFF. The CDR3 DNA is TGCGCCAGCAGTCGGGACGATGGACTAGCGGGTGAGGATGAGCAGTTCTTC.

The chain links TRBV10-2 to TRBJ1-4; D is perhaps TRBD1 (5 bases). Per the germline V gene, CDR1 is WSHSY and CDR2 is SAAADI. V dropped 2 bases and J dropped 16 bases, with 32 bases sitting between them. This CDR3 spans 18 amino acids. The CDR3 loop is CASSERGSRRDPFRMRFF. CDR3 bases: TGCGCCAGCAGTGAGAGGGGATCTCGGAGAGACCCCTTCCGCATGAGGTTTTTT.

V usage is TRBV27 and J usage is TRBJ2-7, with D uncertain. Germline V gene sequence: CDR1 MNHEY, CDR2 SMNVEV (reference sequence). Trimming cost V 2 bases and J 3 bases, with 8 bases left between them. This CDR3 has 13 amino acids. The CDR3 DNA sequence: TGTGCCAGCAGTTTAAGCGTCAGCTACGAGCAGTACTTC. Residues: CASSLSVSYEQYF.

This clone occurred once. CDR3: CASSIDLGQLKAFF. Written as DNA, the CDR3 is TGTGCCAGTAGTATAGATCTTGGCCAACTCAAAGCTTTCTTT. The gene calls are TRBV19 and TRBJ1-1, with D uncertain. This CDR3 has 14 residues. The germline V gene encodes CDR1 LNHDA and CDR2 SQIVND (reference sequence). The V end was cut by 0 bases, the J end by 9 bases, with 14 bases between.

V is TRBV6-5 and J is TRBJ1-1; 10 bases are a match to TRBD1. This CDR3 spans 15 amino acids. The J segment lost 3 bases and the V segment lost 6 bases, leaving 7 bases of the junction unmatched. Germline loops: CDR1 MNHEY, CDR2 SVGAGI. For the CDR3, the DNA is TGTGCCAGCAGAGACAGGGGGCGCAGGGACACTGAAGCTTTCTTT. Translated: CASRDRGRRDTEAFF.

The CDR3: CASQRRSSYNEQFF. The CDR3 DNA reads TGTGCCAGCCAGCGGAGAAGCTCCTACAATGAGCAGTTCTTC. The V call is TRBV6-5, the J call TRBJ2-1, with D possibly TRBD2 on 5 matching bases. V gave up 8 bases and J gave up 0 bases, with 11 bases separating them. This CDR3 is 14 amino acids long. Germline CDR1 reads MNHEY; CDR2 reads SVGAGI.

This clone has a single count. The chain is built from TRBV6-5 and TRBJ2-1; TRBD1 is a possible D gene (7 bases). The V and J ends lost 6 bases and 6 bases respectively, with 15 bases between them. The CDR3 consists of 14 residues. Per the germline V gene, CDR1 is MNHEY and CDR2 is SVGAGI. The CDR3 DNA reads TGTGCCAGCAGATACGCAGGGGGAGGCAATGAGCAGTTCTTC. This sequence encodes CASRYAGGGNEQFF.

The genes are TRBV6-5 and TRBJ2-5; D is undetermined. There are 15 residues in the CDR3. CDR1 is MNHEY and CDR2 is SVGAGI in the germline V gene. Trimming cost V 2 bases and J 6 bases, with 16 bases left between them. CDR3 bases: TGTGCCAGCAGTTACGGCTATAAGGGAAAACAGACCCAGTACTTC. It encodes CASSYGYKGKQTQYF.

This CDR3 reads CASSFFGTGGDNEQFF. The CDR3 coding sequence is TGTGCCAGCAGTTTTTTTGGGACAGGGGGTGACAATGAGCAGTTCTTC. The genes are TRBV27 and TRBJ2-1; 11 bases match TRBD1. The CDR3 consists of 16 residues. Germline loops: CDR1 MNHEY, CDR2 SMNVEV (reference sequence). J lost 5 bases, V lost 3 bases, and 6 bases had no gene match.

The gene calls are TRBV24-1 and TRBJ2-6, with no clear D. Trimming shortened V by 6 bases and J by 0 bases, and 11 bases separated the two germline ends. The germline gives CDR1 KGHDR, CDR2 SFDVKD. CDR3 length equals 16 residues. DNA of the CDR3: TGTGCCACCAGTCCGGACCGGCGCTCTGGGGCCAACGTCCTGACTTTC. This translates into CATSPDRRSGANVLTF.

This rearrangement joins TRBV4-1 to TRBJ1-1; possibly TRBD1 for D (5 bases). V gave up 2 bases and J gave up 0 bases, with 16 bases separating them. The CDR3 contains 17 residues. Germline lookup yields CDR1 MGHRA and CDR2 YSYEKL. The CDR3: CASSQRGEGPMNTEAFF. The CDR3 nucleotides are TGCGCCAGCAGCCAAAGGGGCGAGGGCCCCATGAACACTGAAGCTTTCTTT.

V and J are TRBV28 and TRBJ2-3; D remains unclear. Trimming stripped 6 bases from V and 7 bases from J, with 11 bases between. There are 12 residues in the CDR3. Per the germline V gene, CDR1 is MDHEN and CDR2 is SYDVKM. CDR3: CASRESSNTQYF. CDR3 nucleotide sequence: TGTGCCAGCAGGGAATCGAGCAATACGCAGTATTTT.

The V and J genes are TRBV24-1 and TRBJ2-1; TRBD2 matches at 8 bases. The length of the CDR3 is 17 residues. Trimming at V came to 0 bases and at J to 7 bases, leaving 10 bases not matched to a gene. CDR1 is KGHDR and CDR2 is SFDVKD in the germline V gene. CDR3 bases: TGTGCCACCAGTGATTTGCCCGGAGCGGGAGTGGGGAATGAGCAGTTCTTC. Translated: CATSDLPGAGVGNEQFF.

The chain combines TRBV6-6 with TRBJ2-7, with D possibly TRBD2 on 5 matching bases. The CDR3 runs to 14 residues. Germline V lookup: CDR1 MNHNY, CDR2 SVGAGI (reference sequence). Trimming left V 3 bases short and J 0 bases short, with 9 bases between. CDR3 residues: CASSYEGHSYEQYF. CDR3 coding DNA: TGTGCCAGCAGTTATGAGGGCCACTCCTACGAGCAGTACTTC.

This chain links TRBV5-1 with TRBJ2-1; D unresolved. The CDR3 runs to 13 residues. Per germline, CDR1 SGHRS and CDR2 YFSETQ. With 3 bases removed from V and 10 bases from J, the gap between germline ends came to 14 bases. CDR3 sequence (DNA): TGCGCCAGCAGCTCGAATAGGGTAGTGGAGCAGTTCTTC. It specifies CASSSNRVVEQFF.

Here the CDR3 reads CASSLDTETQYF. The DNA of the CDR3 is TGCGCCAGCAGCTTAGATACTGAGACCCAGTACTTC. The rearrangement joins TRBV5-1 to TRBJ2-5; no clear D gene. Germline V gene data show CDR1 as SGHRS and CDR2 as YFSETQ. The V gene lost 2 bases and the J gene lost 5 bases, with 7 bases spanning the gap. The CDR3 covers 12 residues.

The chain has TRBV28 and TRBJ1-6, with TRBD1 as a possible D gene (5 bases). Per germline, CDR1 MDHEN and CDR2 SYDVKM. The V end was cut by 9 bases, the J end by 9 bases, with 15 bases between. The length of the CDR3 is 13 residues. The DNA of the CDR3 is TGTGCCAGTTATCAGGGAAAAATTTCACCCCTCCACTTT. This encodes CASYQGKISPLHF.

CDR3 DNA sequence: TGTGCCAGCAGCGGAGGACAGGGGGCCTCCTACAATGAGCAGTTCTTC. This translates into CASSGGQGASYNEQFF. The chain couples TRBV5-6 to TRBJ2-1; 11 bases map to TRBD1. The germline V gene encodes CDR1 SGHDT and CDR2 YYEEEE. The CDR3 contains 16 residues. V dropped 4 bases and J dropped 0; count of bases not matched to a gene: 3.

This clone has a single count. The V call is TRBV29-1, the J call TRBJ1-2, with TRBD1 as a possible D gene (6 bases). Germline CDR1 is SQVTM and CDR2 is ANQGSEA. This CDR3 is 12 amino acids long. V was shortened by 3 bases and J by 5 bases, with 10 bases between the two germline ends. The CDR3 nucleotides are TGCAGCGTTGAGAAAGGGGGTTATGGCTACACCTTC. Protein product: CSVEKGGYGYTF.

This chain connects TRBV6-5 to TRBJ2-5, with D perhaps given as TRBD1 or TRBD2 (5 bases each). Germline CDR1 is MNHEY and CDR2 is SVGAGI. Trimming shortened V by 8 bases and J by 4 bases, and 17 bases separated the two germline ends. The CDR3 extends over 14 amino acids. CDR3 residues: CASGVGRVPETQYF. CDR3 nucleotide sequence: TGTGCCAGCGGAGTGGGGCGGGTCCCAGAGACCCAGTACTTC.

The chain has TRBV5-4 and TRBJ2-3; D gene uncertain. Trimming pared 5 bases from V and 2 bases from J, leaving 9 bases between. Per the germline V gene, CDR1 is SGHNT and CDR2 is YYREEE (reference sequence). This CDR3 is built from 13 residues. CDR3 nucleotides: TGTGCCAGCAGTTGGCGGTCCACAGATACGCAGTATTTT. This translates into CASSWRSTDTQYF.

J is TRBJ2-7 and V is TRBV9; either TRBD1 or TRBD2 may fit D (5 bases each). V dropped 6 bases and J dropped 6 bases, with 19 bases sitting between them. Germline CDR1 reads SGDLS; CDR2 reads YYNGEE. The CDR3 is 14 amino acids. CDR3 sequence reads: CASNPRGDTPEQYF. The DNA of the CDR3 is TGTGCCAGCAATCCCCGAGGGGATACGCCCGAGCAGTACTTC.

This sequence joins TRBV7-2 and TRBJ2-1; D is ambiguous. Germline-derived CDR1 and CDR2 are SGHTA and FQGNSA. Trimming stripped 5 bases from V and 6 bases from J, with 2 bases between. The CDR3 has 10 residues. The CDR3 region has the DNA TGTGCCAGCAGCATCAATGAGCAGTTCTTC. Encoded protein: CASSINEQFF.

This clone is labeled medium-sized. The chain employs TRBV19 and TRBJ1-3; D not certain. V lost 6 bases to trimming and J lost 1 base, with 13 bases between them. This CDR3 is 15 amino acids long. CDR1 is LNHDA and CDR2 is SQIVND in the germline V gene (reference sequence). CDR3 loop: CASRGLRASGNTIYF. Written as DNA, the CDR3 is TGTGCCAGTAGAGGCCTCCGCGCTTCTGGAAACACCATATATTTT. Filled out from reference TRBV19 and TRBJ1-3, the complete variable domain reads DGGITQSPKYLFRKEGQNVTLSCEQNLNHDAMYWYRQDPGQGLRLIYYSQIVNDFQKGDIAEGYSVSREKKESFPLTVTSAQKNPTAFYLCASRGLRASGNTIYFGEGSWLTVV.

Only a few counts were recorded for this clone. Other nucleotide sequences in the sample specify the same CDR3. The chain combines TRBV28 with TRBJ2-7, with D possibly matching TRBD1 (6 bases). In germline, CDR1 is MDHEN, CDR2 SYDVKM. V was trimmed by 1 base and J by 1 base, leaving 11 bases between them. The CDR3 totals 15 residues. The CDR3 loop is CASSLLGQGSYEQYF. Here the CDR3 DNA reads TGTGCCAGCAGTTTATTGGGGCAGGGGTCCTACGAGCAGTACTTC.

V and J are TRBV6-1 and TRBJ2-4, with 7 bases aligning to TRBD2. CDR3 length equals 16 residues. Germline CDR1 MNHNS, CDR2 SASEGT. V trimming: 3 bases; J trimming: 0 bases; junction bases outside the gene matches: 5. DNA of the CDR3: TGTGCCAGCAGTGAGCAGGGCGGGGGAGCCAAAAACATTCAGTACTTC. Protein: CASSEQGGGAKNIQYF.